These T cell receptor beta chains were read from a single sample in a study of Ad26.COV2.S vaccination and SARS-CoV-2 variants. The repertoire was sequenced with immunoSEQ multiplex PCR; TCRdb's copy has only in-frame clones and lacks some. Among a few hundred thousand clones listed, about 87% were seen once. The starting material was peripheral blood, obtained in a trial of Ad26.COV2.S vaccine versus placebo. These receptors were obtained from a person aged 18-60 years who received the Ad26.COV2.S COVID-19 vaccine or a placebo. The CDR3 runs from the conserved cysteine through the conserved F or W. D genes are given only for firm matches. Expanded clones are given a class, and other clones once, few, many or no size at all.

>.|TRBV7-2|.|13|TRBJ2-1
TGTGCCAGCAGCTTAGGCCTCCACAATGAGCAGTTCTTC
CASSLGLHNEQFF
>TRBD1|TRBV19|.|16|TRBJ1-5
TGTGCCAGTAGTCAATGGACAGGGGGGAGCAATCAGCCCCAGCATTTT
CASSQWTGGSNQPQHF
>TRBD1|TRBV28|.|15|TRBJ1-5
TGTGCCAGCAGCTTGCCGGGACAGGGGTTTCAGCCCCAGCATTTT
CASSLPGQGFQPQHF
>.|TRBV27|.|16|TRBJ2-7
TGTGCCAGCAGCCAAAAGGGACAAGGCGGTGTCTACGAGCAGTACTTC
CASSQKGQGGVYEQYF
>TRBD1|TRBV7-6|once|17|TRBJ1-3
TGTGCCAGCAGCTTGCGTGGGGACAGAGACTCTGGAAACACCATATATTTT
CASSLRGDRDSGNTIYF
>.|TRBV7-2|.|15|TRBJ2-3
TGTGCCAGCAGCTTAGGGTCTAGCGGCACAGATACGCAGTATTTT
CASSLGSSGTDTQYF
>.|TRBV7-6|.|13|TRBJ1-2
TGTGCCAGCAGCTTAGGGCCAGGGTATGGCTACACCTTC
CASSLGPGYGYTF
>TRBD1|TRBV6-1|.|15|TRBJ2-3
TGTGCCAGCAGTGATATGGGACAGGGTCTATATACGCAGTATTTT
CASSDMGQGLYTQYF
>.|TRBV9|.|16|TRBJ1-2
TGTGCCAGCAGCGTAGGGGATGGGGGCTATACTTATGGCTACACCTTC
CASSVGDGGYTYGYTF
>.|TRBV30|once|14|TRBJ2-1
TGTGCCTGGAGTGGGGTTAGCGGTTACAATGAGCAGTTCTTC
CAWSGVSGYNEQFF
>.|TRBV11-2|.|14|TRBJ1-1
TGTGCCAGCAGCTTTCGGACGGAGAACACTGAAGCTTTCTTT
CASSFRTENTEAFF
>.|TRBV5-4|.|13|TRBJ2-5
TGTGCCAGCAGCTTGGACAGGGTGAAGACCCAGTACTTC
CASSLDRVKTQYF
>TRBD1|TRBV5-6|.|15|TRBJ2-7
TGTGCCAGCAGCGCAAGACAGGGGGCGGACTACGAGCAGTACTTC
CASSARQGADYEQYF
>TRBD1|TRBV7-2|.|16|TRBJ2-5
TGTGCCAGCAGCTTGGGACAGGGGATCGGTCAAGAGACCCAGTACTTC
CASSLGQGIGQETQYF
>TRBD2|TRBV7-9|.|14|TRBJ2-3
TGTGCCAGCAGCTTGACTAGCGGTTCAGATACGCAGTATTTT
CASSLTSGSDTQYF
>TRBD1|TRBV27|.|12|TRBJ2-1
TGTGCCAGCACAACAGGGGACAATGAGCAGTTCTTC
CASTTGDNEQFF
>TRBD1|TRBV24-1|.|15|TRBJ2-1
TGTGCCACCAGTGGGGCCGGGACAGGGGCCCATGAGCAGTTCTTC
CATSGAGTGAHEQFF
>.|TRBV29-1|.|14|TRBJ1-1
TGCAGCGTTCCCCCCACAGACTCTACCCGGCGGGCTTTCTTT
CSVPPTDSTRRAFF
>.|TRBV12-3/TRBV12-4|.|13|TRBJ1-2
TGTGCCCCGCCCCTCACGTTCCCCTATGGCTACACCTTC
CAPPLTFPYGYTF
>TRBD1|TRBV5-4|.|14|TRBJ2-2
TGTGCCAGCAGTTTAGGACAGGACACCGGGGAGCTGTTTTTT
CASSLGQDTGELFF
>TRBD1|TRBV12-5|many|20|TRBJ1-2
TGTGCTAGTGGTTTTGCCTTGGGCCGCCCGGACAGGCCAGGGGGCTATGGCTACACCTTC
CASGFALGRPDRPGGYGYTF
>.|TRBV7-2|.|14|TRBJ2-5
TGTGCCAGCAGCTTAAGATCGGCGGGGGAGACCCAGTACTTC
CASSLRSAGETQYF
>.|TRBV5-1|few|13|TRBJ1-1
TGCGCCAGCAGGCCGGATTGGGACACTGAAGCTTTCTTT
CASRPDWDTEAFF
>TRBD2|TRBV5-1|.|14|TRBJ2-7
TGCGCCAGCAGCGAACTAGCGGGGGGTTACGAGCAGTACTTC
CASSELAGGYEQYF
>.|TRBV27|.|14|TRBJ2-3
TGTGCCAGCAGTTGGGGCACTAGCACAGATACGCAGTATTTT
CASSWGTSTDTQYF
>TRBD1|TRBV25-1|.|16|TRBJ2-7
TGTGCCAGCAGTCCTCGAACAGGGGCGGTTACCTACGAGCAGTACTTC
CASSPRTGAVTYEQYF
>.|TRBV6-1|.|14|TRBJ1-2
TGTGCCAGCAGTGAACAGGGGCCCTCCTATGGCTACACCTTC
CASSEQGPSYGYTF
>TRBD2|TRBV6-2/TRBV6-3|once|15|TRBJ2-1
TGTGCCAGCAGTTCGGGGGGTTTTTCTTACAATGAGCAGTTCTTC
CASSSGGFSYNEQFF
>TRBD2|TRBV27|.|16|TRBJ2-3
TGTGCCAGCAGTTTTCTAGCGGGTGCCGCCACAGATACGCAGTATTTT
CASSFLAGAATDTQYF
>.|TRBV14|few|13|TRBJ1-6
TGTGCCAGCAGCCACGGACCGAGTTCACCCCTCCACTTT
CASSHGPSSPLHF
>.|TRBV12-3/TRBV12-4|.|13|TRBJ2-7
TGTGCCAGCAGCCTTAGCGGACCCTACGAGCAGTACTTC
CASSLSGPYEQYF
>.|TRBV30|.|15|TRBJ1-1
TGTGCCTGGAGTGGGGAAGCGGGTTTGGGTACTGAAGCTTTCTTT
CAWSGEAGLGTEAFF
>TRBD1|TRBV2|few|16|TRBJ1-4
TGTGCCAGCAGTGTCACAGGGGGCCGGGGTAATGAAAAACTGTTTTTT
CASSVTGGRGNEKLFF
>.|TRBV11-2|.|12|TRBJ1-2
TGTGCCAGCAGCTTCGGGGTAGGCGGCTACACCTTC
CASSFGVGGYTF
>TRBD1|TRBV5-5|.|15|TRBJ2-7
TGTGCCAGCAGCTTGGGGACAGGAAGGATCTACGAGCAGTACTTC
CASSLGTGRIYEQYF
>.|TRBV18|.|15|TRBJ1-2
TGTGCCAGCTCACCAAGGGCGGACGGATACTATGGCTACACCTTC
CASSPRADGYYGYTF
>.|TRBV19|few|17|TRBJ2-5
TGTGCCAGTAGTATAGTCTCAGGCCAGGGGACGAGGGAGACCCAGTACTTC
CASSIVSGQGTRETQYF
>.|TRBV6-2/TRBV6-3|.|13|TRBJ1-6
TGTGCCAGCAGTTACAAGCCGAATTCACCCCTCCACTTT
CASSYKPNSPLHF
>.|TRBV18|.|16|TRBJ1-4
.
CASSPDFRRGDEKLFF
>.|TRBV5-8|.|17|TRBJ2-3
TGTGCCAGCAGCTACCCGTCCGTATGGGGGGCGACAGATACGCAGTATTTT
CASSYPSVWGATDTQYF
>.|TRBV27|few|15|TRBJ1-1
TGTGCCAGCAGTTTATCCCCGCGGTTTTTCACTGAAGCTTTCTTT
CASSLSPRFFTEAFF
>TRBD2|TRBV4-2|.|15|TRBJ2-3
TGTGCCAGCAGCCAGACTAGCTCGGACACAGATACGCAGTATTTT
CASSQTSSDTDTQYF